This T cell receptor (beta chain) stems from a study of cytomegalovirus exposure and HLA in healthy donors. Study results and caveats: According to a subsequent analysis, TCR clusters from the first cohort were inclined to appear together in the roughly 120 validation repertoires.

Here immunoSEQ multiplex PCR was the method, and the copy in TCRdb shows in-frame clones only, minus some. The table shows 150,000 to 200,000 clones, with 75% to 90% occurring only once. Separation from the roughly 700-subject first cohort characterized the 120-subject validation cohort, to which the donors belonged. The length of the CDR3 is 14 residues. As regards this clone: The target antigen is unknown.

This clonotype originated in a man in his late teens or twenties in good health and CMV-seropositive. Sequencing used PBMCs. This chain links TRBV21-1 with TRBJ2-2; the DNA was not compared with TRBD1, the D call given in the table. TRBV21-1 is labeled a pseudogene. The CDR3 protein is CASGGRKTTGELFF. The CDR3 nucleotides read TGTGCCAGCGGGGGCAGAAAGACCACCGGGGAGCTGTTTTTT.